Ten or more counts support the clone carrying this T cell receptor beta chain. What it binds is unknown. V lost 7 bases and J 5 bases, leaving 12 bases between the germline ends. In germline, CDR1 is SNHLY, CDR2 FYNNEI. The CDR3 covers 12 residues. These data are taken from a study of identical twins. TCRdb called the 5' RACE reads again in MiXCR, with one record for every CDR3 protein. The sample carries 550,000 to 800,000 distinct CDR3 sequences, under 8.5% recorded once. Study-wide results and limits: Whereas memory repertoires showed no such difference, abundant cord blood beta clonotypes carried fewer insertions.

The sample was also linked to a second study, of yellow fever vaccine responses in identical twins. Per that paper: Reported findings indicate that twins' vaccine T cell responses seemed partially convergent, partially personalized.

This TCR was sampled from a woman under 30 in good health. The J gene is TRBJ2-7, the V gene TRBV2; weak D call: TRBD1 (5 bases). Sequenced sample: PBMCs. Here the CDR3 reads CASKGSRDEQYF. CDR3 in DNA: TGTGCCAGCAAAGGAAGCAGGGACGAGCAGTACTTC.